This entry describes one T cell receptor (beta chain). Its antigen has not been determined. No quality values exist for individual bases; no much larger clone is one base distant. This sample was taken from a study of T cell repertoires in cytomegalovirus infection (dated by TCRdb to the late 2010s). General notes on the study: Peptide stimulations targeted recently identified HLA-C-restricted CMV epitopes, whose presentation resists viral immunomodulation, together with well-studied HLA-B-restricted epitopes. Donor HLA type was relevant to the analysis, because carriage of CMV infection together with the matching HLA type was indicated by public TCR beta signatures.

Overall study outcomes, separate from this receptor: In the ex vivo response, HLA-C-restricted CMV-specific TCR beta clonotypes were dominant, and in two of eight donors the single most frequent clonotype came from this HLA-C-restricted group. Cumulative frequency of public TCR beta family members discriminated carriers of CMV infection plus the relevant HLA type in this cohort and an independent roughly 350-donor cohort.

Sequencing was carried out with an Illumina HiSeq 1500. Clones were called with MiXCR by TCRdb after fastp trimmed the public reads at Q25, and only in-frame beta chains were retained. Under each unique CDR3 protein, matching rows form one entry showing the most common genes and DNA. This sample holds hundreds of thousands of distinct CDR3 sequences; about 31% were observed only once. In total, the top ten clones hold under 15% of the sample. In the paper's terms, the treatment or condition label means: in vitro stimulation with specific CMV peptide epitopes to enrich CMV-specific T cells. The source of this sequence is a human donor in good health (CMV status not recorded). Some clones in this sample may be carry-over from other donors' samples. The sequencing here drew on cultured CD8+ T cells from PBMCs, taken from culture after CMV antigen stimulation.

The DNA sequence is given as TGTGCCAGCAGCCACCGGGACATGGGTGACAATGAGCAGTTCTTC. This sequence encodes CASSHRDMGDNEQFF. The chain is encoded by TRBV7-6 joined to TRBJ2-1; possibly the D gene is TRBD1, per 6 matching bases. A distance of 16 bases separates the germline ends of V and J, which lose 5 bases and 5 bases respectively. The germline V gene supplies CDR1 SGHVS and CDR2 FNYEAQ. The CDR3 has 15 amino acids, counting the end cysteine and phenylalanine. Only the CDR3 DNA stays, 45 bases, in frame from base 1. When the CDR3 is completed using the reference TRBV7-6 and TRBJ2-1 genes on either side, the full variable domain is GAGVSQSPRYKVTKRGQDVALRCDPISGHVSLYWYRQALGQGPEFLTYFNYEAQQDKSGLPNDRFSAERPEGSISTLTIQRTEQRDSAMYRCASSHRDMGDNEQFFGPGTRLTVL.